These 32 T cell receptor beta chains originate from one sample sequenced in a study of somatic mutations in cytotoxic T cells in rheumatoid arthritis. The table came from immunoSEQ multiplex PCR; TCRdb's copy has only in-frame clones and leaves some out. The sample lists 9,000 to 13,000 clones; roughly 80% were seen once. The sample was CD8+ T cells sorted from blood. All receptors come from an adult with rheumatoid arthritis.

The chain couples TRBV6-5 to TRBJ1-1, with a possible D match to TRBD1 (6 bases). The CDR3 length is 12 residues. CDR1 and CDR2 (germline): MNHEY, SVGAGI. The V end lost 4 bases, the J end lost 7 bases, and 10 bases lay between the germline ends. This CDR3 is CASSSDSVEAFF. The CDR3 DNA follows: TGTGCCAGCAGTTCGGACAGCGTTGAAGCTTTCTTT.

The chain carries TRBV7-9 and TRBJ2-1; the D gene is possibly TRBD2 (6 bases). V shed 5 bases and J shed 9 bases, with 17 bases lying between them. From germline, CDR1 is SEHNR and CDR2 FQNEAQ (reference sequence). The CDR3 consists of 14 residues. The CDR3 nucleotides are TGTGCCAGCAGCAAAGACACCAGGAGGGGTGAGCAGTTCTTC. Protein: CASSKDTRRGEQFF.

V gene TRBV7-2 combines with J gene TRBJ2-7; TRBD2 matches 11 bases. The ends lost 0 bases at V and 5 bases at J; junction bases unmatched: 3. The CDR3 loop spans 15 amino acids. CDR1 and CDR2 from the germline V gene are SGHTA and FQGNSA. In nucleotides, the CDR3 is TGTGCCAGCAGCTTAGCGACTAGCGGGGTAAACGAGCAGTACTTC. Protein product: CASSLATSGVNEQYF. Full variable domain (outside the CDR3, taken from reference TRBV7-2 and TRBJ2-7): GAGVSQSPSNKVTEKGKDVELRCDPISGHTALYWYRQSLGQGLEFLIYFQGNSAPDKSGLPSDRFSAERTGGSVSTLTIQRTQQEDSAVYLCASSLATSGVNEQYFGPGTRLTVT.

This clone was seen a few times. V gene TRBV7-2 combines with J gene TRBJ2-7, with D possibly called TRBD1 or TRBD2 (5 bases each). This CDR3 is built from 14 residues. Trimming pared 4 bases from V and 1 base from J, leaving 11 bases between. Germline V gene sequence: CDR1 SGHTA, CDR2 FQGNSA. The chain's CDR3 is CASSSRDRSYEQYF. CDR3 coding DNA: TGTGCCAGCAGCTCCCGGGACCGATCCTACGAGCAGTACTTC.

V and J are TRBV25-1 and TRBJ2-7; TRBD2 aligns across 9 bases. The V segment lost 7 bases and the J segment 6 bases; nucleotides outside the gene matches: 7. From germline, CDR1 is MGHDK and CDR2 SYGVNS. The CDR3 is 13 amino acids. The DNA of the CDR3 is TGTGCCAGCACTGGACTAGCGATTGGCGAGCAGTACTTC. It translates to CASTGLAIGEQYF.

The V gene is TRBV18, the J gene TRBJ2-7, with 7 positions matching TRBD2. This CDR3 is built from 16 residues. The V segment lost 2 bases and the J segment 9 bases; nucleotides outside the gene matches: 16. Per germline, CDR1 KGHSH and CDR2 LQKENI. CDR3 loop: CASSPAFAGAYSGQYF. The CDR3 coding sequence is TGTGCCAGCTCACCAGCCTTTGCGGGAGCTTACTCCGGGCAGTACTTC. The whole variable domain, filled in from reference TRBV18 and TRBJ2-7, reads NAGVMQNPRHLVRRRGQEARLRCSPMKGHSHVYWYRQLPEEGLKFMVYLQKENIIDESGMPKERFSAEFPKEGPSILRIQQVVRGDSAAYFCASSPAFAGAYSGQYFGPGTRLTVT.

The V and J genes are TRBV7-8 and TRBJ2-4, with D tentatively TRBD2 (5 bases). V lost 6 bases and J 4 bases, leaving 16 bases between the germline ends. The CDR3 length is 15 residues. Germline loops: CDR1 SGHVS, CDR2 FQNEAQ. The CDR3 reads CASSRTGEGKNIQYF. As DNA, the CDR3 is TGTGCCAGCAGTAGGACCGGGGAAGGGAAAAACATTCAGTACTTC.

This chain connects TRBV7-9 to TRBJ2-3; 7 bases line up with TRBD2. There are 16 residues in the CDR3. Trimming removed 7 bases from V and 1 base from J; junction bases left unmatched: 11. Germline V lookup: CDR1 SEHNR, CDR2 FQNEAQ (reference sequence). The CDR3, as DNA: TGTGCCAGCACCCTAAACCGGGAGGATGGCACAGATACGCAGTATTTT. This translates into CASTLNREDGTDTQYF.

The chain employs TRBV10-1 and TRBJ2-5; 7 bases align to TRBD1. This CDR3 has 18 residues. Germline lookup yields CDR1 WNHNN and CDR2 SYGVQD (reference sequence). J was trimmed by 0 bases and V by 2 bases; bases with no gene match: 12. The CDR3 DNA follows: TGCGCCAGCAGTGAGCCTAAATCCGGGACAGAGTACCAAGAGACCCAGTACTTC. As protein: CASSEPKSGTEYQETQYF.

This chain uses TRBV25-1 with TRBJ1-6; the D gene is possibly TRBD1 (5 bases). V lost 0 bases and J lost 0, with 12 bases in between. The CDR3 is 18 residues long. Germline-derived CDR1 and CDR2 are MGHDK and SYGVNS. The CDR3 DNA reads as TGTGCCAGCAGTGAATATTTTGACAGTAGCTCCTATAATTCACCCCTCCACTTT. This sequence encodes CASSEYFDSSSYNSPLHF.

The V and J genes are TRBV28 and TRBJ1-4, with D unresolved. Trimming cost V 6 bases and J 8 bases, with 10 bases left between them. This CDR3 contains 12 residues. Germline V gene data show CDR1 as MDHEN and CDR2 as SYDVKM. CDR3 coding DNA: TGTGCCAGCAGCGCCGTCGGGGAAAAACTGTTTTTT. This translates into CASSAVGEKLFF.

This clone occurred once. This sample includes further DNA sequences coding for the same CDR3. V usage is TRBV9 and J usage is TRBJ1-2; 9 bases map to TRBD1. Trimming cost V 7 bases and J 8 bases; bases outside gene matches: 15. This CDR3 contains 15 residues. The germline gives CDR1 SGDLS, CDR2 YYNGEE. CDR3 nucleotides: TGTGCCAGCGAATCCTCCGGGACAGGGAAATACGGCTACACCTTC. Encoded protein: CASESSGTGKYGYTF.

This clone was found a few times. The chain links TRBV9 to TRBJ1-1; 9 nucleotides line up with TRBD1. The CDR3 contains 15 residues. V gave up 3 bases and J gave up 1 base; unmatched junction bases: 4. Germline loops: CDR1 SGDLS, CDR2 YYNGEE. The CDR3, as DNA: TGTGCCAGCAGCGAGGGGACAGGGTCGAACACTGAAGCTTTCTTT. This gives the protein CASSEGTGSNTEAFF.

The V and J genes are TRBV5-1 and TRBJ2-1, with TRBD2 identical over 9 bases. After removal of 0 bases from V and 10 bases from J, the junction contained 8 bases not matched to a gene. This CDR3 is 15 amino acids long. Germline CDR1 and CDR2: SGHRS and YFSETQ. The CDR3, as DNA: TGCGCCAGCAGCTTGGTTACGCGGGGGGGGCGGGAGCAGTTCTTC. It is translated as CASSLVTRGGREQFF.

The rearrangement uses TRBV15 and TRBJ2-3; D gene unclear. Germline V lookup: CDR1 LNHNV, CDR2 YYDKDF (reference sequence). V dropped 1 base and J dropped 0 bases, with 5 bases sitting between them. The CDR3 sequence is 14 residues long. Written as DNA, the CDR3 is TGTGCCACCAGCAGAGGGGGAAGCACAGATACGCAGTATTTT. Protein: CATSRGGSTDTQYF.

The genes are TRBV19 and TRBJ2-1; D is unresolved. In germline, CDR1 is LNHDA, CDR2 SQIVND (reference sequence). Trimming shortened V by 4 bases and J by 2 bases, and 6 bases separated the two germline ends. The CDR3 is made up of 13 amino acids. For the CDR3, the DNA is TGTGCCAGTAGTACGGTAACCTACAATGAGCAGTTCTTC. It is translated as CASSTVTYNEQFF.

This clone was recorded only once. The V call is TRBV9, the J call TRBJ2-2; D uncertain. Trimming cost V 4 bases and J 3 bases, with 4 bases left between them. The V gene's germline CDR1 is SGDLS and CDR2 YYNGEE. CDR3 length: 12 residues. CDR3 sequence: CASSPDTGELFF. CDR3 DNA: TGTGCCAGCAGCCCCGACACCGGGGAGCTGTTTTTT.

This clone was recorded once. The chain couples TRBV18 to TRBJ2-3; D call uncertain. The V end lost 3 bases, the J end lost 0 bases, and 4 bases lay between the germline ends. Germline V CDR1 and CDR2: KGHSH, LQKENI. The CDR3 is 13 residues long. The CDR3 region has the DNA TGTGCCAGCTCACCCCCTAGCACAGATACGCAGTATTTT. Translation gives CASSPPSTDTQYF. The entire variable domain, with the rest obtained from reference TRBV18 and TRBJ2-3, is as follows: NAGVMQNPRHLVRRRGQEARLRCSPMKGHSHVYWYRQLPEEGLKFMVYLQKENIIDESGMPKERFSAEFPKEGPSILRIQQVVRGDSAAYFCASSPPSTDTQYFGPGTRLTVL.

The rearrangement links TRBV4-1 to TRBJ2-1; TRBD2 might be the D (6 bases). Germline-derived CDR1 and CDR2 are MGHRA and YSYEKL. V was cut by 1 base and J by 5 bases, with 12 bases left in between. The CDR3 runs to 15 residues. CDR3 sequence: CASSQVPGAHNEQFF. DNA for the CDR3: TGCGCCAGCAGCCAAGTACCGGGAGCCCACAATGAGCAGTTCTTC.

By frequency in the sample, this clone is large. The chain uses TRBV5-1 and TRBJ1-6; no clear D gene. In germline, CDR1 is SGHRS, CDR2 YFSETQ. The CDR3 totals 15 residues. Trimming stripped 0 bases from V and 4 bases from J, with 8 bases between. The CDR3 DNA follows: TGCGCCAGCAGCTTGGGTGGAAAATATAATTCACCCCTCCACTTT. Translating it yields CASSLGGKYNSPLHF.

This chain links TRBV11-3 with TRBJ2-7; D gene unclear. The germline V gene encodes CDR1 SGHNT and CDR2 YENEEA. The CDR3 consists of 14 residues. V was pared by 5 bases and J by 2 bases, with 13 bases between. The CDR3 DNA reads as TGTGCCAGCAGCCCTGACACCGACCCCTACGAGCAGTACTTC. This sequence encodes CASSPDTDPYEQYF. Full variable domain (outside the CDR3, taken from reference TRBV11-3 and TRBJ2-7): EAGVVQSPRYKIIEKKQPVAFWCNPISGHNTLYWYLQNLGQGPELLIRYENEEAVDDSQLPKDRFSAERLKGVDSTLKIQPAELGDSAVYLCASSPDTDPYEQYFGPGTRLTVT.

The V gene is TRBV7-3, the J gene TRBJ2-5; TRBD1 matches 10 bases. The J segment lost 13 bases and the V segment lost 3 bases, leaving 14 bases of the junction unmatched. Germline CDR1 SGHTA, CDR2 FQGTGA. This CDR3 is 15 amino acids long. The CDR3 loop reads CASSLYQGQGIPRYF. CDR3 in DNA: TGTGCCAGCAGCTTGTACCAGGGACAGGGGATCCCTCGGTACTTC.

J is TRBJ2-3 and V is TRBV18; 9 nucleotides line up with TRBD2. Germline trimming cut 3 bases from V and 6 bases from J; bases unmatched to any gene: 7. This CDR3 spans 15 amino acids. The germline CDR1 and CDR2 sequences are KGHSH and LQKENI. CDR3 in amino acids: CASSPGLARGDTQYF. CDR3 nucleotides: TGTGCCAGCTCACCCGGACTAGCGAGGGGGGATACGCAGTATTTT.

The rearrangement links TRBV7-7 to TRBJ2-1; D uncertain. The CDR3 loop spans 14 amino acids. Trimming took off 5 bases at V and 4 bases at J, with 12 bases between the two ends. Germline V lookup: CDR1 SSHAT, CDR2 FNYEAQ (reference sequence). DNA for the CDR3: TGTGCCAGCAGCCCCTCAAGTGGTTACAATGAGCAGTTCTTC. It is translated as CASSPSSGYNEQFF.

This clone was seen only once. This chain connects TRBV2 to TRBJ1-5, with D hard to call. The CDR3 runs to 14 residues. Germline CDR1 reads SNHLY; CDR2 reads FYNNEI. V lost 2 bases and J lost 3, with 8 bases in between. The CDR3 protein is CASSETSVNQPQHF. DNA for the CDR3: TGTGCCAGCAGTGAAACGTCCGTCAATCAGCCCCAGCATTTT.

V and J are TRBV10-1 and TRBJ1-2, with a tentative D call TRBD1 (6 bases). CDR1 is WNHNN and CDR2 is SYGVQD in the germline V gene (reference sequence). This CDR3 is built from 18 residues. V was trimmed by 2 bases and J by 5 bases, leaving 24 bases between them. CDR3 loop: CASSEKTQGDGVDYGYTF. The CDR3 nucleotides read TGCGCCAGCAGTGAGAAAACACAGGGAGACGGCGTGGATTATGGCTACACCTTC.

J is TRBJ2-3 and V is TRBV15; 10 bases fit TRBD2. The germline gives CDR1 LNHNV, CDR2 YYDKDF (reference sequence). The CDR3 consists of 16 residues. V dropped 1 base and J dropped 1; count of bases not matched to a gene: 2. CDR3 amino acids: CATSRGGTSGTDTQYF. In nucleotides, the CDR3 is TGTGCCACCAGCAGAGGTGGGACTAGCGGCACAGATACGCAGTATTTT.

The V gene is TRBV2, the J gene TRBJ2-7; D gene uncertain. The CDR3 has 11 amino acids. Germline V lookup: CDR1 SNHLY, CDR2 FYNNEI. V lost 1 base to trimming and J lost 4 bases, with 2 bases between them. The CDR3 DNA follows: TGTGCCAGCAGTGAAGAGTACGAGCAGTACTTC. Translation: CASSEEYEQYF.

V and J are TRBV4-1 and TRBJ1-1; 10 bases fit TRBD1. Unmatched junction bases numbered 12, after V lost 4 bases and J lost 4 bases. CDR1 is MGHRA and CDR2 is YSYEKL in the germline V gene. This CDR3 is 17 amino acids long. In DNA, the CDR3 is TGCGCCAGCAGCCTCCGGGACAGGGGATTTTCGGGCACTGAAGCTTTCTTT. It yields the protein CASSLRDRGFSGTEAFF.

The rearrangement uses TRBV19 and TRBJ2-3, with 9 bases identical to TRBD1. The CDR3 sequence is 14 residues long. Per germline, CDR1 LNHDA and CDR2 SQIVND (reference sequence). The J segment lost 4 bases and the V segment lost 1 base, leaving 0 bases of the junction unmatched. This CDR3 reads CASSIGQGADTQYF. Written as DNA, the CDR3 is TGTGCCAGTAGTATAGGACAGGGGGCAGATACGCAGTATTTT.

In this sample, this clone turned up once. J is TRBJ1-1 and V is TRBV15; D unresolved. The CDR3 extends over 13 amino acids. The ends were cut back, 3 bases at V and 4 bases at J, with 9 bases in the middle. Germline V gene lookup returns CDR1 LNHNV and CDR2 YYDKDF (reference sequence). This chain's CDR3 is CATSRARGTEAFF. The CDR3 region has the DNA TGTGCCACCAGCAGGGCTCGGGGCACTGAAGCTTTCTTT.

The CDR3: CASSPGAANTEAFF. CDR3 nucleotides: TGTGCCAGCTCACCAGGGGCAGCGAACACTGAAGCTTTCTTT. The rearrangement joins TRBV18 to TRBJ1-1, with D maybe TRBD1 (5 bases). CDR3 length: 14 amino acids. Germline values: CDR1 KGHSH, CDR2 LQKENI. Trimming took off 2 bases at V and 1 base at J, with 8 bases between the two ends.